This T cell receptor (beta chain) was sequenced in a study of blood T cell repertoires in COVID-19. As for the study in general: Nucleic acid was either cDNA or gDNA, and it came from T cells, B-cell-depleted T cells, or PBMCs.

The assay was immunoSEQ multiplex PCR, and TCRdb's table has in-frame clones only and misses some. The data show about 390,000 clones, more than 70% seen once. Enrolled during active infection, Seattle patients were then followed longitudinally. This CDR3 is 13 amino acids long. V lost 3 bases, J lost 5 bases, and 10 bases lay in between. Germline-derived CDR1 and CDR2 are KGHSH and LQKENI. The chain carries TRBV18 and TRBJ1-1; tentative D call: TRBD1 (6 bases). The sequenced material came from peripheral blood. The sequence came from a woman aged 55-70 years with COVID-19, enrolled during active disease. This CDR3 is CASSPVDRTEAFF. CDR3 in DNA: TGTGCCAGCTCACCGGTAGACAGGACTGAAGCTTTCTTT.